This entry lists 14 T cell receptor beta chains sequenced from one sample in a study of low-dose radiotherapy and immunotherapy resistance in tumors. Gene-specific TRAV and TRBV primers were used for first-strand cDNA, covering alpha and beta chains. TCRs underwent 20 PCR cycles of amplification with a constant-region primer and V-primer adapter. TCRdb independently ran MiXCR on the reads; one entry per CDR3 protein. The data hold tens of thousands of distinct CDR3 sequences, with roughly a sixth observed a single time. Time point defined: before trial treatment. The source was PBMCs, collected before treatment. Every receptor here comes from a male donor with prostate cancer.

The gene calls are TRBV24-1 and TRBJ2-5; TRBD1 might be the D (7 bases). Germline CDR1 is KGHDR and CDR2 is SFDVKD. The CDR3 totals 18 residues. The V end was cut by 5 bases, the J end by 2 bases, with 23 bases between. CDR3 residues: CATSGPEWAGGYQETQYF. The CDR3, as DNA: TGTGCCACCAGTGGACCGGAGTGGGCAGGGGGGTATCAAGAGACCCAGTACTTC.

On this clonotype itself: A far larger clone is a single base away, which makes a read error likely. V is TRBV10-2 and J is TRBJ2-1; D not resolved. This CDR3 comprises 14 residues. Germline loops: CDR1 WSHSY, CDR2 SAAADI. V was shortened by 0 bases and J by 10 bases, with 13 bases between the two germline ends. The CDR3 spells CASSESLSGYEQFF. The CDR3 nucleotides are TGCGCCAGCAGTGAGTCGTTATCAGGCTACGAGCAGTTCTTC.

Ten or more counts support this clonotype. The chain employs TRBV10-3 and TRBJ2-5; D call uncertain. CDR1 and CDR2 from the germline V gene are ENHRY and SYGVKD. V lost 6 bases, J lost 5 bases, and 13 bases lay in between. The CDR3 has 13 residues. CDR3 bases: TGTGCCATCAGCCAGTCGTTGTGGGAGACCCAGTACTTC. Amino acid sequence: CAISQSLWETQYF.

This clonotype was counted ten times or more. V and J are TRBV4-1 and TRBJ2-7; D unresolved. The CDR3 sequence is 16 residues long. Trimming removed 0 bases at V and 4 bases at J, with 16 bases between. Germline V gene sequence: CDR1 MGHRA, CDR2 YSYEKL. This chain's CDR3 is CASSQDLQARIYEQYF. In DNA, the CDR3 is TGCGCCAGCAGCCAAGATCTTCAGGCAAGGATATACGAGCAGTACTTC.

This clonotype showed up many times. The CDR3 loop is CASSPTGNEQFF. CDR3 DNA sequence: TGTGCCAGCAGCCCGACCGGGAATGAGCAGTTCTTC. V is TRBV11-2 and J is TRBJ2-1; no firm D call. V lost 5 bases and J lost 7, with 9 bases in between. The CDR3 length is 12 residues. Germline lookup yields CDR1 SGHAT and CDR2 FQNNGV.

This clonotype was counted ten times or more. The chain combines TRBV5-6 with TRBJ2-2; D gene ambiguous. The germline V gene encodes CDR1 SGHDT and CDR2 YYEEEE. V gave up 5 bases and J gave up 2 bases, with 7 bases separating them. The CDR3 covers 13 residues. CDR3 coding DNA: TGTGCCAGCAGGATCGGCAACACCGGGGAGCTGTTTTTT. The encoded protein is CASRIGNTGELFF.

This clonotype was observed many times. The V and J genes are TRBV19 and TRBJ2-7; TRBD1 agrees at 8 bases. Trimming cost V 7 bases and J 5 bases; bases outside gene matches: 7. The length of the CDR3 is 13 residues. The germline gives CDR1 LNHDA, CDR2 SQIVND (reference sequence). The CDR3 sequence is CASKDRGIDEQYF. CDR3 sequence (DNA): TGTGCCAGTAAAGACAGGGGAATCGACGAGCAGTACTTC. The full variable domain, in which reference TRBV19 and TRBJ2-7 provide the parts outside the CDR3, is DGGITQSPKYLFRKEGQNVTLSCEQNLNHDAMYWYRQDPGQGLRLIYYSQIVNDFQKGDIAEGYSVSREKKESFPLTVTSAQKNPTAFYLCASKDRGIDEQYFGPGTRLTVT.

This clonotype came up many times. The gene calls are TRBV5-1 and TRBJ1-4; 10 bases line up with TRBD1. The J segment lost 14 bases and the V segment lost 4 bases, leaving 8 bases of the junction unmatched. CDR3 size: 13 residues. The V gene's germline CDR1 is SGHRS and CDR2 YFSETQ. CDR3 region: CASSLGQGEVLFF. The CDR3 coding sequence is TGCGCCAGCAGCCTTGGACAGGGGGAAGTGCTGTTTTTT.

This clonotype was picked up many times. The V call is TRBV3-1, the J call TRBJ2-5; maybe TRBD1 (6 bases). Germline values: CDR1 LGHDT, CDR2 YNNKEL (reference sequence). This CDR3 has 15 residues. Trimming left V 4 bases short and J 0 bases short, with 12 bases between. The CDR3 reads CASSRGGGHQETQYF. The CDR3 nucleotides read TGTGCCAGCAGCCGTGGTGGGGGCCACCAAGAGACCCAGTACTTC.

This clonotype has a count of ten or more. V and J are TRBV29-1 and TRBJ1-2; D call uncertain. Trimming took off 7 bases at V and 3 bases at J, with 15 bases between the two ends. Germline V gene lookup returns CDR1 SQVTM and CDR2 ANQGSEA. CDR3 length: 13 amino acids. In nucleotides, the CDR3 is TGCAGCGCCCCTGGTCTGACGGACTATGGCTACACCTTC. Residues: CSAPGLTDYGYTF.

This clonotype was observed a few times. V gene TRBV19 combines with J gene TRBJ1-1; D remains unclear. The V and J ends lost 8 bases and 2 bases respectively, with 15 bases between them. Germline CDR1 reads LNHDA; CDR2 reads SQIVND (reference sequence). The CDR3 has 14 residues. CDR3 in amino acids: CASRAVHLNTEAFF. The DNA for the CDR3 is TGTGCCAGTCGGGCGGTCCACCTTAACACTGAAGCTTTCTTT.

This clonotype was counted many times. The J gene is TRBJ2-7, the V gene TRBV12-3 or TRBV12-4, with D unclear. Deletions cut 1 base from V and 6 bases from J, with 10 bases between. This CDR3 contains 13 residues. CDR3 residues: CASSLGTLREQYF. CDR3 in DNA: TGTGCCAGCAGTTTAGGGACCCTGCGCGAGCAGTACTTC.

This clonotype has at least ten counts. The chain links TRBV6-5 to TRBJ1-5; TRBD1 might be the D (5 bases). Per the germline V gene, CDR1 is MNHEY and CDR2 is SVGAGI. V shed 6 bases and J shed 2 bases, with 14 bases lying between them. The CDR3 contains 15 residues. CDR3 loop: CASSRDSGRNQPQHF. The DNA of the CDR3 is TGTGCCAGCAGCCGCGACTCGGGGCGCAATCAGCCCCAGCATTTT.

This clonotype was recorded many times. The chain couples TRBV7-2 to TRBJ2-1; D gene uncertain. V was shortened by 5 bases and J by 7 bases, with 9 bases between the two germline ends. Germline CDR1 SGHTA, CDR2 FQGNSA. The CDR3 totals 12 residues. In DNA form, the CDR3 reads TGTGCCAGCAGCCTTGGTAGGAATGAGCAGTTCTTC. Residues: CASSLGRNEQFF.